This T cell receptor (beta chain) emerged from a study of blood T cell repertoires in COVID-19. V shed 4 bases and J shed 10 bases, with 11 bases lying between them. CDR3 length: 13 amino acids. CDR1 and CDR2 from the germline V gene are LNHDA and SQIVND (reference sequence). This table comes from immunoSEQ multiplex PCR, and its TCRdb copy is limited to in-frame clones, with some not included. This sample has 200,000 to 250,000 clones, with approximately 87% found just once. This chain uses TRBV19 with TRBJ1-6, with D uncertain. This receptor was identified in a woman aged 45-65 years in a cohort exposed to, infected with or recovered from COVID-19 (not recorded which). Sequencing was done on a sample of PBMCs or T cells enriched from blood (not recorded which). CDR3 sequence (DNA): TGTGCCAGTAGTACTGACGGGGTGTCACCCCTCCACTTT. Encoded protein: CASSTDGVSPLHF.